The 14 T cell receptor beta chains given below trace back to one sample, sequenced in a study of cytomegalovirus exposure and HLA in healthy donors. The primer mix had 60 Vbeta and 13 Jbeta primers. Profiled with immunoSEQ multiplex PCR; TCRdb holds only in-frame clones, not every one. The sample includes approximately 250,000 clones, 78% of them seen just once. Sequencing was performed on PBMCs. These TCRs come from a boy younger than 18 in good health and CMV-seronegative.

The chain links TRBV6-5 to TRBJ2-3; 9 bases map to TRBD1. V lost 4 bases, J lost 4 bases, and 6 bases stayed unmatched. The germline CDR1 and CDR2 sequences are MNHEY and SVGAGI. This CDR3 contains 15 residues. The CDR3 sequence is CASSSHDRGSDTQYF. DNA of the CDR3: TGTGCCAGCAGTTCACACGACAGGGGGTCAGATACGCAGTATTTT.

The chain carries TRBV11-2 and TRBJ1-1; 9 nucleotides align to TRBD1. CDR1 SGHAT and CDR2 FQNNGV come from the germline V gene. This CDR3 has 17 amino acids. V lost 5 bases and J lost 1; bases outside the gene matches: 11. In DNA form, the CDR3 reads TGTGCCAGCAGCCCACCCTCGACGACAGGGGGGAACACTGAAGCTTTCTTT. Translating it yields CASSPPSTTGGNTEAFF.

The chain recombines TRBV7-2 with TRBJ1-1; no reliable D call. V was cut by 5 bases and J by 3 bases, with 10 bases left in between. The CDR3 covers 13 residues. Germline V gene sequence: CDR1 SGHTA, CDR2 FQGNSA. This CDR3 is CASSLGKHTEAFF. For the CDR3, the DNA is TGTGCCAGCAGCCTGGGCAAGCACACTGAAGCTTTCTTT.

This chain uses TRBV5-4 with TRBJ2-7; 14 bases agree with TRBD2. The V and J ends lost 4 bases and 3 bases, in that order; junction bases with no gene match: 9. This CDR3 is built from 17 residues. Germline lookup yields CDR1 SGHNT and CDR2 YYREEE (reference sequence). The CDR3 DNA sequence: TGTGCCAGCAGCAGGGGACTAGCGGGAGCCCGAGTCTACGAGCAGTACTTC. Protein: CASSRGLAGARVYEQYF.

V and J are TRBV27 and TRBJ2-2, with 11 bases fitting TRBD2. The CDR3 totals 15 residues. Per the germline V gene, CDR1 is MNHEY and CDR2 is SMNVEV (reference sequence). The ends lost 5 bases at V and 5 bases at J; junction bases unmatched: 4. The CDR3 DNA reads TGTGCCAGCAGTATTGGACTAGCGGGTACCGGGGAGCTGTTTTTT. This encodes CASSIGLAGTGELFF.

The chain is built from TRBV7-9 and TRBJ2-1, with 14 bases lining up with TRBD2. CDR1 is SEHNR, CDR2 FQNEAQ, per germline (reference sequence). CDR3 length: 18 amino acids. Trimming removed 0 bases from V and 2 bases from J; junction bases left unmatched: 3. The CDR3 loop is CASSLAGTSGGTYNEQFF. The CDR3 bases are TGTGCCAGCAGCTTAGCCGGGACTAGCGGGGGTACCTACAATGAGCAGTTCTTC. Full variable domain (outside the CDR3, taken from reference TRBV7-9 and TRBJ2-1): DTGVSQNPRHKITKRGQNVTFRCDPISEHNRLYWYRQTLGQGPEFLTYFQNEAQLEKSRLLSDRFSAERPKGSFSTLEIQRTEQGDSAMYLCASSLAGTSGGTYNEQFFGPGTRLTVL.

V gene TRBV9 combines with J gene TRBJ1-2, with a tentative D call TRBD1 (5 bases). Germline V CDR1 and CDR2: SGDLS, YYNGEE. This CDR3 spans 15 amino acids. The V end lost 0 bases, the J end lost 7 bases, and 16 bases lay between the germline ends. CDR3 sequence reads: CASSVARGERFGYTF. The DNA for the CDR3 is TGTGCCAGCAGCGTAGCAAGGGGTGAAAGGTTTGGCTACACCTTC.

The J gene is TRBJ2-3, the V gene TRBV4-2, with 8 positions matching TRBD2. The V gene's germline CDR1 is LGHNA and CDR2 YNFKEQ. The V gene end was trimmed by 1 base and the J gene end by 4 bases; junction bases not matched to a gene: 7. CDR3 length equals 16 residues. The CDR3 is CASSQGDGGVSDTQYF. Here the CDR3 DNA reads TGTGCCAGCAGCCAAGGGGACGGGGGGGTCTCAGATACGCAGTATTTT.

The rearrangement uses TRBV5-1 and TRBJ2-7; D ambiguous. Looked up from germline, CDR1 is SGHRS and CDR2 is YFSETQ. Trimming shortened V by 4 bases and J by 5 bases, and 22 bases separated the two germline ends. The CDR3 consists of 16 residues. The CDR3 is CASSLRPDTSTNEQYF. CDR3 sequence (DNA): TGCGCCAGCAGCCTCCGCCCTGACACCAGCACCAACGAGCAGTACTTC.

This clone was detected once. The rearrangement links TRBV2 to TRBJ2-3, with TRBD1 identical over 9 bases. This CDR3 is 14 amino acids long. Germline trimming cut 7 bases from V and 5 bases from J; bases unmatched to any gene: 7. CDR1 is SNHLY and CDR2 is FYNNEI in the germline V gene. The CDR3 protein is CASTEDRGGDTQYF. CDR3 coding DNA: TGTGCCAGCACCGAGGACAGGGGAGGAGATACGCAGTATTTT.

This chain joins TRBV10-3 and TRBJ2-3, with a weak D call TRBD1 (5 bases). The germline gives CDR1 ENHRY, CDR2 SYGVKD. V shed 10 bases and J shed 1 base, with 12 bases lying between them. The CDR3 has 13 residues. For the CDR3, the DNA is TGTGCCACAACTCTAGGGGGCACAGATACGCAGTATTTT. Encoded protein: CATTLGGTDTQYF.

The genes are TRBV11-3 and TRBJ2-7, with 8 bases lining up with TRBD1. Germline V CDR1 and CDR2: SGHNT, YENEEA. This CDR3 is 15 amino acids long. The V segment lost 1 base and the J segment 5 bases; nucleotides outside the gene matches: 7. The CDR3 region is CASSLVPGGIDEQYF. The CDR3 nucleotides are TGTGCCAGCAGCTTAGTTCCAGGGGGCATCGACGAGCAGTACTTC.

This clone was picked up a small number of times. The DNA of the CDR3 is TGTGCCAGCAGCTTGGACCATGGCTCCACTGAAGCTTTCTTT. It yields the protein CASSLDHGSTEAFF. V and J are TRBV5-4 and TRBJ1-1; D is ambiguous. This CDR3 has 14 residues. CDR1 is SGHNT, CDR2 YYREEE, per germline (reference sequence). The ends were cut back, 0 bases at V and 4 bases at J, with 10 bases in the middle.

This clone appeared a single time. V usage is TRBV10-3 and J usage is TRBJ2-7; 7 positions agree with TRBD2. Per germline, CDR1 ENHRY and CDR2 SYGVKD. Germline trimming cut 0 bases from V and 2 bases from J; bases unmatched to any gene: 4. This CDR3 has 15 amino acids. The DNA for the CDR3 is TGTGCCATCAGTGAGTCGTCTAGCGGTCCCTACGAGCAGTACTTC. This gives the protein CAISESSSGPYEQYF.